Listed here are 10 T cell receptor beta chains from one sample, sequenced in a study of identical twins. In TCRdb, the 5' RACE reads were re-called with MiXCR into one record per CDR3 protein. The sample holds about 200,000 distinct CDR3 sequences, roughly a tenth seen once. The sample taken for sequencing was memory T cells sorted from blood. These receptors all come from a man in his fifties in good health.

The chain uses TRBV19 and TRBJ2-7; 9 positions match TRBD2. The junction had 8 bases not matched to a gene; V was cut back by 3 bases and J by 5 bases. CDR1 and CDR2 (germline): LNHDA, SQIVND (reference sequence). CDR3 length: 15 residues. Here the CDR3 reads CASSMGGRAWDEQYF. The CDR3 region has the DNA TGTGCCAGTAGTATGGGCGGGAGGGCCTGGGACGAGCAGTACTTC. Using reference TRBV19 and TRBJ2-7 for the parts outside the CDR3, the full variable domain is DGGITQSPKYLFRKEGQNVTLSCEQNLNHDAMYWYRQDPGQGLRLIYYSQIVNDFQKGDIAEGYSVSREKKESFPLTVTSAQKNPTAFYLCASSMGGRAWDEQYFGPGTRLTVT.

This chain links TRBV5-5 with TRBJ2-2; 10 nucleotides match TRBD2. Germline V gene data show CDR1 as SGHKS and CDR2 as YYEKEE (reference sequence). With 3 bases clipped from V and 2 bases from J, the junction kept 4 bases outside the gene matches. There are 16 residues in the CDR3. The CDR3 region is CASSSGTSANTGELFF. The CDR3 bases are TGTGCCAGCAGCTCCGGGACTAGCGCTAACACCGGGGAGCTGTTTTTT.

This clonotype appeared a few times. This rearrangement joins TRBV7-9 to TRBJ2-1, with D possibly matching TRBD2 (6 bases). The CDR3 spans 16 residues. From germline, CDR1 is SEHNR and CDR2 FQNEAQ (reference sequence). The germline V and J ends were trimmed by 4 bases and 8 bases, with 21 bases remaining between them. The CDR3 reads CASSSRDSAQGYEQFF. The DNA for the CDR3 is TGTGCCAGCAGCTCCAGGGACTCTGCTCAGGGCTATGAGCAGTTCTTC.

This chain connects TRBV7-9 to TRBJ2-1; 12 positions match TRBD1. CDR1 is SEHNR, CDR2 FQNEAQ, per germline (reference sequence). Germline trimming cut 5 bases from V and 9 bases from J; bases unmatched to any gene: 14. The CDR3 spans 17 residues. DNA of the CDR3: TGTGCCAGCAGCCAGCACCGGGACAGGGGGCGGTTTGGTGAGCAGTTCTTC. This encodes CASSQHRDRGRFGEQFF.

CDR3 protein: CASSSTSGGEETQYF. CDR3 coding DNA: TGTGCCAGCAGTTCAACTAGCGGGGGGGAAGAGACCCAGTACTTC. This chain joins TRBV28 and TRBJ2-5, with 13 nucleotides matching TRBD2. The ends lost 4 bases at V and 3 bases at J; junction bases unmatched: 2. CDR3 length: 15 residues. Looked up from germline, CDR1 is MDHEN and CDR2 is SYDVKM.

This clonotype was seen only a few times. The V call is TRBV20-1, the J call TRBJ1-2, with D perhaps TRBD1 (5 bases). Trimming stripped 6 bases from V and 7 bases from J, with 12 bases between. CDR3 length equals 11 residues. Germline V gene sequence: CDR1 DFQATT, CDR2 SNEGSKA (reference sequence). This CDR3 is CSAEGAAGYTF. CDR3 sequence (DNA): TGCAGTGCCGAAGGGGCGGCTGGCTACACCTTC.

The chain couples TRBV6-5 to TRBJ2-5; 10 bases match TRBD1. The V and J ends lost 4 bases and 5 bases, in that order; junction bases with no gene match: 7. The CDR3 consists of 15 residues. Germline CDR1 MNHEY, CDR2 SVGAGI. CDR3 nucleotide sequence: TGTGCCAGCAGTTTTGGGACAGGGGTTTTGGAGACCCAGTACTTC. It is translated as CASSFGTGVLETQYF.

The sample holds a few counts of this clonotype. The chain uses TRBV7-2 and TRBJ1-1, with D perhaps matching TRBD1 (6 bases). The CDR3 contains 14 residues. Looked up from germline, CDR1 is SGHTA and CDR2 is FQGNSA. V was clipped by 1 base and J by 4 bases, with 10 bases between them. In DNA, the CDR3 is TGTGCCAGCAGCTTAGAACCAGGGGCCACTGAAGCTTTCTTT. This encodes CASSLEPGATEAFF. The entire variable domain, with the rest obtained from reference TRBV7-2 and TRBJ1-1, is as follows: GAGVSQSPSNKVTEKGKDVELRCDPISGHTALYWYRQSLGQGLEFLIYFQGNSAPDKSGLPSDRFSAERTGGSVSTLTIQRTQQEDSAVYLCASSLEPGATEAFFGQGTRLTVV.

This clonotype was recorded many times. The chain recombines TRBV12-3 or TRBV12-4 with TRBJ1-6; D is unresolved. With 5 bases removed from V and 0 bases from J, the gap between germline ends came to 8 bases. The CDR3 consists of 15 residues. The CDR3 spells CASSRGVSYNSPLHF. The CDR3 nucleotides are TGTGCCAGCAGTCGGGGAGTCTCCTATAATTCACCCCTCCACTTT.

This clonotype was seen repeatedly, ten times or more. CDR3 bases: TGTGCCAGCAGCCGGGGACAGTTGAGTTTCAATGAGCAGTTCTTC. Its protein product is CASSRGQLSFNEQFF. The genes are TRBV12-3 or TRBV12-4 and TRBJ2-1; 7 nucleotides line up with TRBD1. The CDR3 spans 15 residues. Trimming took 6 bases from V and 6 from J; bases not matched to a gene: 11.